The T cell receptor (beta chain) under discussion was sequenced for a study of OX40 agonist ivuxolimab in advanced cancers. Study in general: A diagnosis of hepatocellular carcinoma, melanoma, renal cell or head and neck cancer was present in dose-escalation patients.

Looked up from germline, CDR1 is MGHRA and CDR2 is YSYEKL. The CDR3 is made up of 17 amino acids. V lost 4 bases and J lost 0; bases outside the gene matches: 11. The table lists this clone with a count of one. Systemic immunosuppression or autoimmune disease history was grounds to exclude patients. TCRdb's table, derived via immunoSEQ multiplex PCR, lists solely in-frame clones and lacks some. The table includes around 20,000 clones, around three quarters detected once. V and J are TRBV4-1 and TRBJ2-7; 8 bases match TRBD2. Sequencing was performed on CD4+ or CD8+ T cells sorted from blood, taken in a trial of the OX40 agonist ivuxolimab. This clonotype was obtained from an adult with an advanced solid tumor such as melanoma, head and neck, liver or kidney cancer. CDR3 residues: CASSPQGGLASSYEQYF. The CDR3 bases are TGCGCCAGCAGCCCTCAGGGAGGACTAGCCAGCTCCTACGAGCAGTACTTC.